Presented here are 19 T cell receptor beta chains from one specimen sequenced in a study of post-analysis software for immune sequencing data. Researchers reported that TCR beta cDNA libraries carried unique molecular identifiers. TCRdb re-called the PCR reads with MiXCR, one entry per CDR3 protein. The repertoire holds some 800,000 distinct CDR3 sequences, with just over 45% as singletons. General study findings and limits: Four or five TRBV segments occurring more often in patients than controls included TRBV5-6, TRBV5-1 and TRBV20-1.

These TCRs are of unknown antigen specificity. Sequenced input: blood. The source of these receptors is a girl under 18 with multiple sclerosis.

A few counts support this clonotype. The chain couples TRBV6-2 or TRBV6-3 to TRBJ2-4, with 8 bases identical to TRBD2. Germline V gene lookup returns CDR1 MNHEY and CDR2 SVGEGT. The trim removed 2 bases at V and 13 bases at J, leaving 13 bases unmatched. The CDR3 totals 15 residues. The CDR3 here is CASSYTKGGRREQYF. The CDR3, as DNA: TGTGCCAGCAGTTACACCAAAGGCGGGAGGAGAGAGCAGTACTTC.

This clonotype was detected only a few times. This rearrangement joins TRBV6-5 to TRBJ2-4, with D tentatively TRBD1 (6 bases). The J call may be in error: the DNA end matches TRBJ2-7 better. This CDR3 has 15 amino acids. Looked up from germline, CDR1 is MNHEY and CDR2 is SVGAGI. The CDR3 DNA reads TGTGCCAGCAGTTACTCGAGAGTCAGGGGCTACGAGCAGTACTTC. It translates to CASSYSRVRGYEQYF.

J is TRBJ2-1 and V is TRBV28, with 10 nucleotides matching TRBD1. Looked up from germline, CDR1 is MDHEN and CDR2 is SYDVKM. J gave up 7 bases and V 2 bases, and 5 bases lay outside the gene matches. The CDR3 has 15 amino acids. CDR3: CASSLRDRGANEQFF. CDR3 DNA: TGTGCCAGCAGTTTAAGGGACAGGGGTGCAAATGAGCAGTTCTTC.

J is TRBJ2-3 and V is TRBV7-2; D is ambiguous. The CDR3 is made up of 12 amino acids. CDR1 and CDR2 from the germline V gene are SGHTA and FQGNSA. V lost 0 bases, J lost 14 bases, and 12 bases lay in between. This chain's CDR3 is CASSLAAQTRYF. CDR3 coding DNA: TGTGCCAGCAGCTTAGCCGCCCAGACGAGGTATTTT.

This clonotype was detected only a few times. As DNA, the CDR3 is TGTGCCACCAGCAAGGGACTAGCGGGAGTCGGAGAGACCCAGTACTTC. This sequence encodes CATSKGLAGVGETQYF. The V call is TRBV15, the J call TRBJ2-5, with TRBD2 matching over 14 bases. Germline V gene lookup returns CDR1 LNHNV and CDR2 YYDKDF (reference sequence). The CDR3 runs 16 residues. V was pared by 4 bases and J by 4 bases, with 5 bases of the junction left unmatched.

This clonotype appeared many times. Germline and junction disagree at one end, which may indicate a read error. The rearrangement uses TRBV5-1 and TRBJ2-7; 14 bases align to TRBD2. This CDR3 is built from 14 residues. CDR1 SGHRS and CDR2 YFSETQ come from the germline V gene. The CDR3 DNA follows: TGTGCCAGCAGTCCCGGACTAGCGGGAGGTGAGCAGTACTTC. Its protein product is CASSPGLAGGEQYF.

The chain carries TRBV3-1 and TRBJ1-2; D unclear. Germline V gene lookup returns CDR1 LGHDT and CDR2 YNNKEL (reference sequence). The CDR3 is 13 amino acids. V dropped 2 bases and J dropped 4 bases, with 8 bases sitting between them. The CDR3 nucleotides read TGTGCCAGCAGCCAACCTCGGGGCTATGGCTACACCTTC. Translated: CASSQPRGYGYTF.

The chain links TRBV18 to TRBJ2-5; the D gene is possibly TRBD2 (6 bases). CDR3 size: 15 residues. Deletions cut 4 bases from V and 1 base from J, with 13 bases between. Germline CDR1 is KGHSH and CDR2 is LQKENI. CDR3 bases: TGTGCCAGCTCACGCCCGTGGGGAGGCCAAGAGACCCAGTACTTC. Amino acid sequence: CASSRPWGGQETQYF.

In this sample, this clonotype turned up a few times. This sequence joins TRBV7-2 and TRBJ2-4; D uncertain. V dropped 4 bases and J dropped 3 bases, with 13 bases sitting between them. Germline assignment: CDR1 SGHTA and CDR2 FQGNSA. This CDR3 is built from 15 residues. The CDR3: CASSSYRSYKNIQYF. The CDR3 nucleotides read TGTGCCAGCAGCTCTTATCGGAGTTACAAAAACATTCAGTACTTC.

This clonotype was observed a handful of times. V and J are TRBV29-1 and TRBJ2-3, with 10 bases that match TRBD1. Looked up from germline, CDR1 is SQVTM and CDR2 is ANQGSEA. V trimming: 6 bases; J trimming: 4 bases; junction bases outside the gene matches: 7. The CDR3 length is 14 residues. The CDR3 nucleotides are TGCAGCGTACACATGACAGGGGGCTCAGATACGCAGTATTTT. Translating it yields CSVHMTGGSDTQYF.

This chain links TRBV5-1 with TRBJ1-5; 8 bases fit TRBD1. The CDR3 is 16 amino acids. Germline CDR1 SGHRS, CDR2 YFSETQ. Trimming took 0 bases from V and 7 from J; bases not matched to a gene: 9. The CDR3 region is CASSLEGAGGGQPQHF. The CDR3 DNA reads as TGCGCCAGCAGCTTGGAGGGTGCAGGGGGCGGACAGCCCCAGCATTTT. Looking up the rest from reference TRBV5-1 and TRBJ1-5 gives the full variable domain: KAGVTQTPRYLIKTRGQQVTLSCSPISGHRSVSWYQQTPGQGLQFLFEYFSETQRNKGNFPGRFSGRQFSNSRSEMNVSTLELGDSALYLCASSLEGAGGGQPQHFGDGTRLSIL.

V and J are TRBV20-1 and TRBJ2-7; 10 bases map to TRBD1. This CDR3 spans 15 amino acids. Germline CDR1 reads DFQATT; CDR2 reads SNEGSKA (reference sequence). V trimming: 6 bases; J trimming: 1 base; junction bases outside the gene matches: 9. DNA for the CDR3: TGCAGTGCCAGAATCCCGGGACAGGGGTCCTACGAGCAGTACTTC. It translates to CSARIPGQGSYEQYF.

This sequence joins TRBV6-6 and TRBJ2-5; D possibly corresponds to TRBD2 (5 bases). Trimming left V 8 bases short and J 7 bases short, with 20 bases between. Germline lookup yields CDR1 MNHNY and CDR2 SVGAGI (reference sequence). CDR3 size: 14 residues. CDR3 DNA: TGTGCCAGCCGCCGACGGGGAGCACCCGCGACCCAGTACTTC. Amino acids: CASRRRGAPATQYF.

To note about this clonotype: One end of the junction is discordant with germline, which a read error may explain. DNA of the CDR3: TGTGCCAGCGGTTTACAGTCCCCACGGACGCAGTATTTT. Translation: CASGLQSPRTQYF. J is TRBJ2-3 and V is TRBV12-3 or TRBV12-4; D is undetermined. The CDR3 length is 13 residues.

CDR3 protein: CASSEVLGDSYNEQFF. The CDR3 bases are TGTGCCAGCAGTGAAGTGTTGGGGGACAGCTACAATGAGCAGTTCTTC. The chain couples TRBV6-1 to TRBJ2-1; 7 bases match TRBD1. V lost 1 base to trimming and J lost 3 bases; unmatched junction nucleotides: 6. This CDR3 spans 16 amino acids. Germline loops: CDR1 MNHNS, CDR2 SASEGT.

The gene calls are TRBV20-1 and TRBJ2-5, with 7 bases identical to TRBD2. The V segment lost 1 base and the J segment 3 bases; nucleotides outside the gene matches: 8. The CDR3 length is 15 residues. Germline V CDR1 and CDR2: DFQATT, SNEGSKA (reference sequence). CDR3 residues: CSARGLAVIKETQYF. CDR3 in DNA: TGCAGTGCTAGAGGGCTAGCGGTTATCAAAGAGACCCAGTACTTC.

This clonotype has only a few counts. This rearrangement joins TRBV7-2 to TRBJ2-1; TRBD2 agrees at 7 bases. The CDR3 is 16 amino acids. From germline, CDR1 is SGHTA and CDR2 FQGNSA. V was clipped by 0 bases and J by 1 base; unmatched bases: 3. CDR3 amino acids: CASSLAAGASYNEQFF. The CDR3 nucleotides are TGTGCCAGCAGCTTAGCGGCGGGAGCGTCCTACAATGAGCAGTTCTTC. Full variable domain (outside the CDR3, taken from reference TRBV7-2 and TRBJ2-1): GAGVSQSPSNKVTEKGKDVELRCDPISGHTALYWYRQSLGQGLEFLIYFQGNSAPDKSGLPSDRFSAERTGGSVSTLTIQRTQQEDSAVYLCASSLAAGASYNEQFFGPGTRLTVL.

This sequence joins TRBV7-6 and TRBJ1-1; the D gene is possibly TRBD1 (5 bases). This CDR3 region has 14 residues. Germline values: CDR1 SGHVS, CDR2 FNYEAQ. Trimming cost V 1 base and J 1 base, with 7 bases left between them. The CDR3: CASSLGDQNTEAFF. CDR3 sequence (DNA): TGTGCCAGCAGCTTAGGGGACCAGAACACTGAAGCTTTCTTT. The full variable domain, completed using reference TRBV7-6 and TRBJ1-1, is GAGVSQSPRYKVTKRGQDVALRCDPISGHVSLYWYRQALGQGPEFLTYFNYEAQQDKSGLPNDRFSAERPEGSISTLTIQRTEQRDSAMYRCASSLGDQNTEAFFGQGTRLTVV.

V usage is TRBV7-9 and J usage is TRBJ1-2; D may be TRBD1 (6 bases). The CDR3 spans 16 residues. Germline CDR1 is SEHNR and CDR2 is FQNEAQ (reference sequence). The V end lost 5 bases, the J end lost 5 bases, and 21 bases lay between the germline ends. The CDR3 coding sequence is TGTGCCAGCAGCGTCGTAGGGGGAAACAGGCGGTATGGCTACACCTTC. The encoded protein is CASSVVGGNRRYGYTF.